This note documents a single TCR beta chain sequence. Those enrolled in Seattle joined during active infection and were followed longitudinally afterward. Assay: immunoSEQ multiplex PCR; the TCRdb copy retains only in-frame clones and omits some. The top ten clones hold approximately 6% of a sample with a few hundred thousand clones, approximately 89% of them seen once. The data originate from a study of blood T cell repertoires in COVID-19. Study information: PBMCs, B-cell-depleted T cells, or T cells were the source of the cDNA or gDNA that made up the material.

Germline V gives CDR1 SGHKS, CDR2 YYEKEE (reference sequence). The CDR3 is 14 amino acids. Trimming removed 2 bases from V and 5 bases from J, with 14 bases in between. Sequenced sample: peripheral blood. The receptor's source is a woman aged 25 to 39 with COVID-19, enrolled during active disease. This rearrangement joins TRBV5-5 to TRBJ2-7, with unresolved D. CDR3 sequence: CASSFEAAWDEQYF. For the CDR3, the DNA is TGTGCCAGCAGCTTCGAGGCAGCTTGGGACGAGCAGTACTTC.